This T cell receptor (beta chain) was found in a study of CD8 T cells in Susac syndrome. Random hexamers were used to reverse transcribe an amount of about 0.45 to 1 ug RNA. A single record per CDR3 protein comes from TCRdb applying MiXCR to the immunoSEQ multiplex PCR reads. The table records 75,000 to 95,000 distinct CDR3 sequences, about 94% of them present only once. CDR3 length: 15 residues. Germline V gives CDR1 SGHRS, CDR2 YFSETQ. Trimming cost V 1 base and J 0 bases, with 10 bases left between them. V gene TRBV5-1 combines with J gene TRBJ1-1, with D perhaps TRBD1 (6 bases). The origin of this receptor is a human donor with Susac syndrome. Sequenced: CD8+ T cells from PBMCs. CDR3 nucleotides: TGCGCCAGCAGCTTGCGAGGGACACTGAACACTGAAGCTTTCTTT. Residues: CASSLRGTLNTEAFF.